The 14 T cell receptor beta chains presented below share a single source sample, sequenced in a study of T cells expressing NK-cell markers (dated by TCRdb to about 2020). The method behind the library was 5' RACE. Sequencing took place on an Illumina HiSeq 2000. With the reads reprocessed by TCRdb, a single entry stands for each CDR3 protein sequence and no DNA is reported. In this sample's table one finds about 260,000 distinct CDR3 sequences. The ten largest clones take up about 0.4% of the sample. The sequencing sample was made of blood T cells: a sorted CD56 or NKG2C T cell subset, CD4+ or CD8+ T cells, or bulk PBMC T cells (not recorded which). These receptors came from a man between 18 and 35 years old in good health. Donor details come from another sample of the same person, matched by shared clones.

The genes are TRBV4-1 and TRBJ2-3. CDR3 length: 15 amino acids. CDR1 and CDR2 from the germline V gene are MGHRA and YSYEKL. CDR3 amino acids: CASSLVGLRTDTQYF.

The CDR3 spells CAIQVRLGEQFF. The V gene is TRBV25-1, the J gene TRBJ2-1; no DNA is available, so the TRBD1 call from TCRdb remains unchecked. This CDR3 region has 12 residues. Germline CDR1 is MGHDK and CDR2 is SYGVNS.

The gene calls are TRBV11-2 and TRBJ2-5. CDR3 length: 12 amino acids. Germline V gene data show CDR1 as SGHAT and CDR2 as FQNNGV. CDR3: CASSLSGETQYF.

The chain combines TRBV20-1 with TRBJ2-3. The germline V gene encodes CDR1 DFQATT and CDR2 SNEGSKA (reference sequence). CDR3 size: 11 residues. The CDR3: CSARVTDTQYF.

The chain uses TRBV5-1 and TRBJ2-3. There are 15 residues in the CDR3. Germline V gives CDR1 SGHRS, CDR2 YFSETQ. The chain's CDR3 is CASSLVLERLDTQYF. The full variable domain, in which reference TRBV5-1 and TRBJ2-3 provide the parts outside the CDR3, is KAGVTQTPRYLIKTRGQQVTLSCSPISGHRSVSWYQQTPGQGLQFLFEYFSETQRNKGNFPGRFSGRQFSNSRSEMNVSTLELGDSALYLCASSLVLERLDTQYFGPGTRLTVL.

CDR3 sequence reads: CASSLEGVTQYF. The chain is built from TRBV5-6 and TRBJ2-3; with no DNA, the TCRdb D assignment of TRBD1 cannot be verified. This CDR3 has 12 amino acids. Per the germline V gene, CDR1 is SGHDT and CDR2 is YYEEEE.

This chain joins TRBV12-3 or TRBV12-4 and TRBJ2-3; no DNA is available, so the TRBD2 call from TCRdb remains unchecked. This CDR3 has 16 residues. CDR3 residues: CASSSGLAGFTDTQYF.

This rearrangement joins TRBV6-1 to TRBJ2-5. This CDR3 has 15 amino acids. CDR1 is MNHNS, CDR2 SASEGT, per germline. The CDR3 sequence: CASSRAGAVQETQYF.

The V call is TRBV5-4, the J call TRBJ2-3; TCRdb picks TRBD2, but there is no DNA to check that call. The CDR3 has 15 residues. Germline assignment: CDR1 SGHNT and CDR2 YYREEE (reference sequence). CDR3 loop: CASSDASGRADTQYF.

The chain couples TRBV30 to TRBJ1-2. The CDR3 extends over 12 amino acids. CDR1 is GTSNPN, CDR2 SVGIG, per germline (reference sequence). CDR3 in amino acids: CAWSGTDGGYTF.

The V and J genes are TRBV18 and TRBJ1-3; TCRdb gives TRBD1 as the D gene, but with no DNA this cannot be confirmed. Germline CDR1 reads KGHSH; CDR2 reads LQKENI. This CDR3 region has 15 residues. CDR3 region: CASSPTGAPGNTIYF. Full variable domain (rest looked up from reference TRBV18 and TRBJ1-3): NAGVMQNPRHLVRRRGQEARLRCSPMKGHSHVYWYRQLPEEGLKFMVYLQKENIIDESGMPKERFSAEFPKEGPSILRIQQVVRGDSAAYFCASSPTGAPGNTIYFGEGSWLTVV.

The V and J genes are TRBV5-1 and TRBJ2-1; the D call of TRBD1 rests on TCRdb alone, since no DNA is present to check it. Germline-derived CDR1 and CDR2 are SGHRS and YFSETQ. CDR3 length: 15 residues. The chain's CDR3 is CASSNGQGGNNEQFF.

The V gene is TRBV20-1, the J gene TRBJ2-1; with no DNA, the TCRdb D assignment of TRBD2 cannot be verified. There are 16 residues in the CDR3. CDR1 is DFQATT, CDR2 SNEGSKA, per germline (reference sequence). CDR3: CSANPRTSGGGYEQFF.

Here the CDR3 reads CSAPPYGGRQETQYF. This chain uses TRBV20-1 with TRBJ2-5; TCRdb designates TRBD1, a call that cannot be tested without DNA. CDR1 and CDR2 from the germline V gene are DFQATT and SNEGSKA (reference sequence). CDR3 size: 15 residues.